This TCR beta chain was retrieved from a study of blood T cell repertoires in COVID-19. The CDR3 spans 13 residues. Germline V lookup: CDR1 SGHTA, CDR2 FQGNSA. V lost 5 bases and J lost 2, with 9 bases in between. As originally analysed: Estimated nucleated cell counts came from reference gene primer amplification. Measured with immunoSEQ multiplex PCR; TCRdb has only the in-frame clones, and not every one. V, J and clone size were drawn from that table, and D and trimming were deduced from the DNA. There are roughly 90,000 clones in the sample; approximately 80% occur only once, and more than 25% lies in the top ten.

This rearrangement joins TRBV7-2 to TRBJ1-1, with D possibly matching TRBD1 (5 bases). This clonotype originated in a woman older than 75 with active or convalescent COVID-19. Source material: peripheral blood. The CDR3 sequence is CASSLDRNTEAFF. The CDR3 DNA reads as TGTGCCAGCAGCCTAGACAGAAACACTGAAGCTTTCTTT.